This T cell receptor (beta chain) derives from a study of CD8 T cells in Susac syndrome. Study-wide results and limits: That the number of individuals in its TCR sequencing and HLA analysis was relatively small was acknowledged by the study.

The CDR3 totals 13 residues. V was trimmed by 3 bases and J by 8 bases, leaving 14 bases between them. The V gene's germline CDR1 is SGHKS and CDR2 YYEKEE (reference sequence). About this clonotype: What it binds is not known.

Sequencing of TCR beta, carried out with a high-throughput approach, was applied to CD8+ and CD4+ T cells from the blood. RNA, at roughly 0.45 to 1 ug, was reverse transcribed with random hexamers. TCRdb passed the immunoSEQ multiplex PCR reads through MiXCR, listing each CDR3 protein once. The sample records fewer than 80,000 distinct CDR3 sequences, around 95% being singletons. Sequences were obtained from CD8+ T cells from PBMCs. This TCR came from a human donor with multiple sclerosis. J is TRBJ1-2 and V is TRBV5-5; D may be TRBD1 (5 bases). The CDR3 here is CASSSAGEVGYTF. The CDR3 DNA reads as TGTGCCAGCAGCTCGGCGGGGGAAGTAGGCTACACCTTC.